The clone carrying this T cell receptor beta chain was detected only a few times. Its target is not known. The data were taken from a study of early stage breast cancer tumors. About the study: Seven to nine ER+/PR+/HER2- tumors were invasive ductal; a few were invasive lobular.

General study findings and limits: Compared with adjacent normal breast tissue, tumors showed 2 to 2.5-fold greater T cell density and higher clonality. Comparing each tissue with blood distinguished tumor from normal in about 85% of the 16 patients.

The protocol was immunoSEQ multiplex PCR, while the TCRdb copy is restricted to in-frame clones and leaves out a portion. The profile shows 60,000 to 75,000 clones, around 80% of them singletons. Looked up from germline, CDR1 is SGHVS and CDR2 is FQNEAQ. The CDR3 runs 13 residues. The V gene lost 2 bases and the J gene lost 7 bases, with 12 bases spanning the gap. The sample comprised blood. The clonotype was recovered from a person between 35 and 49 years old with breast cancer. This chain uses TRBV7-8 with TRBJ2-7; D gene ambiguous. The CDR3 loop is CASSLNGPVEQYF. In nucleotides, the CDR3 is TGTGCCAGCAGCTTAAACGGCCCGGTGGAGCAGTACTTC. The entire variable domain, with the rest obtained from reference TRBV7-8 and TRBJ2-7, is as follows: GAGVSQSPRYKVAKRGQDVALRCDPISGHVSLFWYQQALGQGPEFLTYFQNEAQLDKSGLPSDRFFAERPEGSVSTLKIQRTQQEDSAVYLCASSLNGPVEQYFGPGTRLTVT.